This TCR beta chain was identified during a study of human T cells and chemical hapten exposure. Individual cDNA molecules (in the library) carried attached unique molecular identifiers. TCRdb re-analysed the 5' RACE reads in MiXCR, keeping a single row per CDR3 protein. Of tens of thousands of distinct CDR3 sequences listed, approximately 15% were seen once; the top ten hold under 7.5%. RNA extraction used unfractionated whole blood as the source of total RNA. Only a few counts were recorded for this clonotype. The CDR3 has 12 residues. Germline V gene lookup returns CDR1 GTSNPN and CDR2 SVGIG (reference sequence). V dropped 3 bases and J dropped 4 bases, with 9 bases sitting between them.

This TCR was recovered from a female donor in good health. The rearrangement uses TRBV30 and TRBJ1-2; no reliable D call. The CDR3 loop is CAWRYRPYGYTF. The DNA for the CDR3 is TGTGCCTGGAGGTACAGACCCTATGGCTACACCTTC.